Listed below are T cell receptor beta chains from one sample, sequenced in a study of blood T cell repertoires in COVID-19. This table comes from immunoSEQ multiplex PCR, and its TCRdb copy is limited to in-frame clones, with some not included. Found here are 180,000 or so clones, about 86% of them singletons; the top ten hold less than 9.5%. What was sequenced was PBMCs or T cells enriched from blood (not recorded which). Receptor source: a man aged 35 to 55 who had recovered from COVID-19. The CDR3 runs from the conserved cysteine through the conserved F or W. D genes are given only for firm matches. Size is stated for part of the rows, as once, few or many counts, or as a class when the clone is expanded.

J	D	V	size	DNA	CDR3
TRBJ1-3	-	TRBV7-2	-	TGTGCCAGCAGCTTAGAAACAGGGTTGTCAAACACCATATATTTT	CASSLETGLSNTIYF
TRBJ1-6	TRBD1	TRBV30	-	TGTGCCTGGAGTAAGGGGCAGGGGGCTGCTAATTCACCCCTCCACTTT	CAWSKGQGAANSPLHF
TRBJ2-3	TRBD2	TRBV4-3	-	TGCGCCAGCAGCCCACAGCGGGGCTCTAGCACAGATACGCAGTATTTT	CASSPQRGSSTDTQYF
TRBJ2-2	TRBD1	TRBV6-5	-	TGTGCCACCAATCAAGACAGGGACACCGGGGAGCTGTTTTTT	CATNQDRDTGELFF
TRBJ1-4	-	TRBV9	-	TGTGCCAGCAGCGTAGGGGGCGTGTATAATGAAAAACTGTTTTTT	CASSVGGVYNEKLFF
TRBJ1-2	-	TRBV5-1	once	TGCGCCAGCAGCTTGGCCTTTTTAGGCAGGGGCGACGGCTACACCTTC	CASSLAFLGRGDGYTF
TRBJ1-2	-	TRBV20-1	-	TGCAGTGCGCAAAGGAGGTATGGCTACACCTTC	CSAQRRYGYTF
TRBJ1-1	-	TRBV3-1/TRBV3-2	-	TGTGCCAGCAGCCATTGGGGGGGGACTGAAGCTTTCTTT	CASSHWGGTEAFF
TRBJ1-6	TRBD1	TRBV5-4	few	TGTGCCAGCAGGCAAGGACAGGGGAATAATTCACCCCTCCACTTT	CASRQGQGNNSPLHF
TRBJ1-2	-	TRBV5-6	-	TGTGCCAGCAGCTCCTCAGGGCGAATGGTCAATGGCTACACCTTC	CASSSSGRMVNGYTF
TRBJ2-2	TRBD2	TRBV7-9	-	TGTGCCAGCAGTTTCAGTCGCGGGGGGGCAAACACCGGGGAGCTGTTTTTT	CASSFSRGGANTGELFF
TRBJ2-7	-	TRBV19	many	TGTGCCAGTAGTCCTTCAGGGAGGATGGTTTACGAGCAGTACTTC	CASSPSGRMVYEQYF
TRBJ2-3	-	TRBV5-1	-	TGCGCCAGCAGCTTGAGTCTAAACACAGATACGCAGTATTTT	CASSLSLNTDTQYF
TRBJ1-4	-	TRBV2	-	TGTGCCAGCAGTGATAGCACAGGATTAACTAATGAAAAACTGTTTTTT	CASSDSTGLTNEKLFF
TRBJ1-2	-	TRBV20-1	-	TGCAGTGCTAGCGGAGGTGGCTACACCTTC	CSASGGGYTF
TRBJ1-4	TRBD1	TRBV7-2	-	TGTGCCAGCAGCTTAGCCAGTCCGCTACAGGCAGGGGGTGAAAAACTGTTTTTT	CASSLASPLQAGGEKLFF
TRBJ1-2	-	TRBV21-1	-	TGTGCCAGCAGCAATCTCGTCCTGAGGCTGGTTGGATATGGCTACACCTTC	CASSNLVLRLVGYGYTF
TRBJ2-4	-	TRBV7-9	-	TGTGCCAGCAGCTTAGTCCCGTCGGACATTCAGTACTTC	CASSLVPSDIQYF
TRBJ1-1	TRBD1	TRBV6-4	-	TGTGCCAGGGGATTAGGACAGGCAAACACTGAAGCTTTCTTT	CARGLGQANTEAFF
TRBJ1-2	-	TRBV7-9	-	TGTGCCAGCAGTTTTGGACTGGGAGGCTACACCTTC	CASSFGLGGYTF
TRBJ1-1	TRBD1	TRBV11-2	once	TGTGCCAGCAGCTGGACCGGGACAGGGACTGAAGCTTTCTTT	CASSWTGTGTEAFF
TRBJ1-2	-	TRBV28	-	TGTGCCAGCAGTTTACAGGTCCCTGGCGGCTACACCTTC	CASSLQVPGGYTF
TRBJ1-5	-	TRBV6-5	-	TGTGCCAGCAGCCCCCAGGGTTATAGCAATCAGCCCCAGCATTTT	CASSPQGYSNQPQHF
TRBJ2-2	-	TRBV2	-	TGTGCCAGCAGTGAACTGGGGGCGGGGGACACCGGGGAGCTGTTTTTT	CASSELGAGDTGELFF
TRBJ2-1	TRBD2	TRBV29-1	-	TGCAGCGTTGTGCCCCACCCGGTTTGGTCCTTGACTAGCGGGGGGGCTGGATCCTACAATGAGCAGTTCTTC	CSVVPHPVWSLTSGGAGSYNEQFF
TRBJ1-6	-	TRBV28	-	TGTGCCAGCAGAGAGGAGCAATCACCCCTCCACTTT	CASREEQSPLHF
TRBJ1-5	-	TRBV28	-	TGTGCCAGCAGTTACACAGGGAGAAGCAATCAGCCCCAGCATTTT	CASSYTGRSNQPQHF
TRBJ1-6	-	TRBV2	-	TGTGCCAGCAGTTATTCGGGTCCCCTCCACTTT	CASSYSGPLHF
TRBJ2-7	TRBD1	TRBV5-4	few	TGTGCCAGCAGCTTGGGGGGACAGGGGGCGCGTGAGCAGTACTTC	CASSLGGQGAREQYF
TRBJ1-1	TRBD1	TRBV6-5	-	TGTGCCAGCAGTACCGGGACAGGGGGAAGCACTGAAGCTTTCTTT	CASSTGTGGSTEAFF
TRBJ2-2	-	TRBV24-1	-	TGTGCCACCAGTCCAACAGGGCACCGGGAGCTGTTTTTT	CATSPTGHRELFF
TRBJ1-5	-	TRBV5-6	-	TGTGCCAGCAGTCATAGCAATCAGCCCCAGCATTTT	CASSHSNQPQHF
TRBJ1-5	TRBD1	TRBV2	-	TGTGCCAGCAGGGGTACAGGGGGAGGCAATCAGCCCCAGCATTTT	CASRGTGGGNQPQHF
TRBJ1-1	TRBD1	TRBV5-4	-	TGTGCCAGCAGCGCGGGACAGGGGTGGAAAGCTTTCTTT	CASSAGQGWKAFF
TRBJ1-3	TRBD1	TRBV28	-	TGTGCCAGCAGTTTATATGGGGGACAGGGGCCAAGCACCATATATTTT	CASSLYGGQGPSTIYF
TRBJ2-7	-	TRBV28	-	TGTGCCAGCAGTTTAAGGGCTTGGGGGGGGCATCCCTACGAGCAGTACTTC	CASSLRAWGGHPYEQYF
TRBJ2-1	-	TRBV7-2	once	TGTGCCAGCACCCCCCCAGAGGGGGGGAATGAGCAGTTCTTC	CASTPPEGGNEQFF
TRBJ1-4	-	TRBV3-1/TRBV3-2	-	TGTGCCAGCAGCCGCCACCGGTCACTCGAAAAACTGTTTTTT	CASSRHRSLEKLFF
TRBJ1-5	-	TRBV4-1	-	TGCGCCAGCAGCCAAGTAATCTCGGTCACCTCGGGTCAGCCCCAGCATTTT	CASSQVISVTSGQPQHF
TRBJ1-2	-	TRBV28	-	TGTGCCAGCAGTTTAGATCGCGGCTATGGCTACACCTTC	CASSLDRGYGYTF
TRBJ2-3	TRBD2	TRBV11-2	-	TGTGCCAGCAGCTTAAGACTAGCGGGGACTGATACGCAGTATTTT	CASSLRLAGTDTQYF
TRBJ1-1	-	TRBV9	-	TGTGCCAGCAGCGTAGATATGGACAGGAACACTGAAGCTTTCTTT	CASSVDMDRNTEAFF